This TCR beta chain was observed in a study of vaccination and CD4 T cells after COVID-19 (dated by TCRdb to the early 2020s). At the level of the whole study: Convalescent patients had a positive SARS-CoV-2 result on nasal swab PCR, and of these patients, about ten had mild disease and one had severe disease. For stimulating the cultures, overlapping spike peptide pools were used, derived from SARS-CoV-2 as well as from the common cold coronaviruses HCoV-NL63, HCoV-OC43 and HCoV-229E. Post-vaccine blood samples were collected a median of approximately eleven weeks after the second vaccine dose, ranging from about 13 to 241 days. In roughly nine COVID-19 convalescent patients and 4 infection-naive healthy vaccine recipients, the spike-specific CD4+ TCR repertoire before mRNA vaccination was compared with the repertoire after mRNA vaccination. Post-COVID blood samples were collected from convalescent patients a median of about 92 days after diagnosis, with a range of roughly 30 to 161 days. Participants got two doses of the Pfizer-BioNTech BNT162b2 vaccine (n=8) or two doses of the Moderna mRNA-1273 vaccine (n=2). Control cultures received a CEFX viral epitope pool as the positive control, an HIV-1 Nef peptide pool as the negative control, or no peptide. In the convalescent cohort there were six males and four females, among whom were two Hispanic individuals, seven Caucasians, two Asians and one multiracial person. General findings and caveats noted by the study authors: In convalescent patients, nearly all vaccine-specific clones (304 of 307) were found to be mono-reactive for SARS-CoV-2 spike rather than cross-reactive with common cold coronaviruses. In convalescent patients, a median roughly 87% of post-vaccine SARS-CoV-2-reactive clones were detected only after vaccination, and vaccine-specific priming was suggested by this finding. The median count of SARS-CoV-2-reactive clonotypes went up from some 23 after infection to some 38 after vaccination, although the change was not significant. Relatively few convalescent patients were included in the study, and early timepoints after natural infection were not analyzed.

The CDR3 spans 13 residues, from the cysteine through the phenylalanine. Only the CDR3 part of the read is kept: 39 bases, read in frame from the first base. V lost 5 bases and J lost 5 bases; the stretch between them is 13 bases long. The germline V gene (reference sequence) gives CDR1 as DFQATT and CDR2 as SNEGSKA. The library was obtained by PCR. At the Johns Hopkins FTIC core, DNA from the cultured CD4+ T cells underwent TCR sequencing with the Oncomine TCR Beta short-read assay. The QIAamp micro DNA kit was used to extract genomic DNA from the cultured CD4+ T cells. Oncomine TCR Beta libraries from cultured CD4+ T cells were pooled using unique dual indexes and sequenced on an Illumina iSeq 100. As for the authors' bioinformatics: Non-productive sequences were removed, and CDR3s not starting with C, not ending with F or W, or shorter than 7 amino acids were discarded. Antigen-specific clonotypes were identified using the MANAFEST web application through comparison of peptide-stimulated wells with reference and other culture wells. An FDR below 0.05, an odds ratio above 5, and a productive frequency above 0.1% in at least two of three replicate wells were required for clones to be considered positive. A clonotype was classed as cross-reactive if the clonotype showed significant expansion both in SARS-CoV-2 spike wells and in at least one common cold coronavirus spike condition. Using R version 3.6.1, CDR3 homology was evaluated through Levenshtein distances (stringdist) along with unrooted phylogenetic trees (ape). TCRdb reworked the public reads: Q25 trimming with fastp, MiXCR clone assembly, productive beta chains retained. All rows with the same CDR3 protein become a single entry with the most common DNA and genes. What appears here as the V and J calls and clone size reflects TCRdb's work, not the paper's. Counted in this sample were roughly 15,000 distinct CDR3 sequences; 55% of them appeared once. The ten top clones hold 16% of the sample.

The treatment or condition label here, explained by the study, means: approximately 9-day PBMC culture with coronavirus spike peptide pools or control peptides (ViraFEST assay). The ViraFEST assay was used in the study, in which antigen-specific T cells were expanded with peptide pools and expanded clonotypes were subsequently identified by TCR sequencing. The convalescent patients' positive SARS-CoV-2 PCR tests fell between March and December 2020, which was before the Alpha, Beta and Delta variants emerged in the United States. More than 1.5 million PBMCs per well were cultured in IMDM with roughly 5% human AB serum and 7.5 to 10 IU/ml IL-2, plus 10 ug/ml peptide pools. On days 3 and 7, half of the culture medium was replaced with fresh IL-2-containing medium. Once the cells had been in culture for roughly 10 days, the EasySep CD4+ T cell isolation kit was used to isolate CD4+ T cells by negative selection. PBMCs were separated from whole blood using Ficoll-Paque Plus gradient centrifugation and then either used fresh or cryopreserved at -140C. In general, triplicate wells were set up for every culture condition.

This clonotype was detected only a few times. Its antigen target is currently unknown. Base qualities were left out, and no much larger clone turns up one base away. The sequence was obtained from a human donor who had recovered from COVID-19. Sequencing was carried out using CD4+ T cells from blood, cultured in vitro. The V and J segments used are TRBV20-1 and TRBJ1-5, with the D gene not confidently named. The CDR3 reads CSAGGKADQPQHF. The sequenced DNA: TGCAGTGCTGGCGGCAAAGCCGATCAGCCCCAGCATTTT.